This T cell receptor (beta chain) is drawn from a study of cytomegalovirus exposure and HLA in healthy donors. PCR used 60 Vbeta primers and 13 Jbeta primers. In the original analysis: An analysis that came later counted 77 million or so unique TCR beta chains, around 10 million shared. Libraries were prepared by immunoSEQ multiplex PCR; TCRdb keeps only in-frame clonotypes and omits some of them. The DNA gave D and trimming, while V, J and clone size come from that table. The sample lists 150,000 to 160,000 clones; roughly three quarters were seen once. General study points: The later analysis indicated that the majority of CMV-associated TCR beta chains appeared HLA-restricted.

Germline CDR1 reads LNHDA; CDR2 reads SQIVND (reference sequence). CDR3 length: 13 amino acids. V lost 5 bases to trimming and J lost 3 bases, with 9 bases between them. With respect to this clone: Its antigen remains unknown.

All donors participated as healthy donors of bone marrow. This chain uses TRBV19 with TRBJ2-3; a weak D match, TRBD1 (5 bases). This TCR derives from a man younger than 45 in good health and CMV-seropositive. Sequencing used PBMCs. CDR3 nucleotides: TGTGCCAGTAGTCCTCCAGGGACAGATACGCAGTATTTT. Its protein is CASSPPGTDTQYF.